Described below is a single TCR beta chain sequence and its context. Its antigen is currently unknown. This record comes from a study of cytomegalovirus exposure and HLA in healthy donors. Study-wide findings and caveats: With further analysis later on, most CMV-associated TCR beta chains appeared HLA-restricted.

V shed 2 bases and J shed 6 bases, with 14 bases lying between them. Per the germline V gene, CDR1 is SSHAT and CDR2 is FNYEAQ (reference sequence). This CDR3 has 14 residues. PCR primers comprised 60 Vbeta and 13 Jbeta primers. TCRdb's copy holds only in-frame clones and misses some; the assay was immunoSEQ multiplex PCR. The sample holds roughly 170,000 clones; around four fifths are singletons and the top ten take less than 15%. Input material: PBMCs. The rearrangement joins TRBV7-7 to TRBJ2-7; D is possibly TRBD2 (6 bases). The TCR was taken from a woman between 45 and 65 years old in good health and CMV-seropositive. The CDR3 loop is CASSLSEGMGEQYF. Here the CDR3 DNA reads TGTGCCAGCAGCTTATCGGAGGGGATGGGCGAGCAGTACTTC.